The entry below gives a single T cell receptor (beta chain) sequence along with its context. Which cohort a participant joined came from the clinical history participants gave. What the recovered Cohort 3 donors had was two negative PCRs, clearance, or symptom resolution. The data derive from a study of blood T cell repertoires in COVID-19. Turning to the study itself: In each case, the material was cDNA or gDNA derived from T cells, B-cell-depleted T cells, or PBMCs.

The CDR3 has 11 amino acids. CDR1 is GTSNPN, CDR2 SVGIG, per germline (reference sequence). V gave up 4 bases and J gave up 4 bases, with 7 bases separating them. Clones were sequenced by immunoSEQ multiplex PCR, and TCRdb holds only the in-frame ones, with some missing. The table has some 350,000 clones, about 88% seen once. The receptor comes from a woman aged 25 to 39 who had recovered from COVID-19. The sample comprised PBMCs or T cells enriched from blood (not recorded which). This chain joins TRBV30 and TRBJ1-1, with D tentatively TRBD1 (6 bases). The chain's CDR3 is CAWTGATEAFF. The CDR3 DNA sequence: TGTGCCTGGACAGGGGCCACTGAAGCTTTCTTT. Using reference TRBV30 and TRBJ1-1 for the parts outside the CDR3, the full variable domain is SQTIHQWPATLVQPVGSPLSLECTVEGTSNPNLYWYRQAAGRGLQLLFYSVGIGQISSEVPQNLSASRPQDRQFILSSKKLLLSDSGFYLCAWTGATEAFFGQGTRLTVV.